This T cell receptor (beta chain) originates from a study of blood T cell repertoires in COVID-19. Here immunoSEQ multiplex PCR was the method, and the copy in TCRdb shows in-frame clones only, minus some. The sample shows over 200,000 clones, about 90% of them seen only once. Germline CDR1 is DFQATT and CDR2 is SNEGSKA (reference sequence). Trimming removed 3 bases at V and 0 bases at J, with 12 bases between. This CDR3 is 15 amino acids long. The chain employs TRBV20-1 and TRBJ1-5, with TRBD1 as a possible D gene (5 bases). The specimen sequenced was peripheral blood. This receptor was identified in a woman aged 55-75 years with acute or convalescent COVID-19. The CDR3 sequence is CSASRGSYSNQPQHF. The DNA of the CDR3 is TGCAGTGCTAGTAGGGGATCCTATAGCAATCAGCCCCAGCATTTT.